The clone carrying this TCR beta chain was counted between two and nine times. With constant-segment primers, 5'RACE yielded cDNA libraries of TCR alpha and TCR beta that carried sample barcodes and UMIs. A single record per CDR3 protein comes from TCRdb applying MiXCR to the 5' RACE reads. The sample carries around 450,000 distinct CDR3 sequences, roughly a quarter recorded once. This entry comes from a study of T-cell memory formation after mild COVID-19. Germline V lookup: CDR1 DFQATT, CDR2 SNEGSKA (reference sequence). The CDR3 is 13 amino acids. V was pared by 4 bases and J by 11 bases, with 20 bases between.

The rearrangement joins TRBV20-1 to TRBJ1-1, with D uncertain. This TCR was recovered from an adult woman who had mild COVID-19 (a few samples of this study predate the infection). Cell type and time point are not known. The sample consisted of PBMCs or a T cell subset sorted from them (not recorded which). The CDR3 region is CSATGDTTSGAFF. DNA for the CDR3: TGCAGTGCTACGGGAGACACTACCAGTGGGGCTTTCTTT.